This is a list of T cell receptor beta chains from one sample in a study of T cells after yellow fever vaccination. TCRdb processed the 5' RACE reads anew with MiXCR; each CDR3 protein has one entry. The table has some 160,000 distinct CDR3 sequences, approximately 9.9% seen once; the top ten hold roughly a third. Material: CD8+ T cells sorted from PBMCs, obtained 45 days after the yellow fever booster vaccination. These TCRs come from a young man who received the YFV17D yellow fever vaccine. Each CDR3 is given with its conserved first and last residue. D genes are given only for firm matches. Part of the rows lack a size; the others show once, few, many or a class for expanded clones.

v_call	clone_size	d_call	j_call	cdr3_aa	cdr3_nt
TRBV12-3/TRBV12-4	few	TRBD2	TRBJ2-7	CASSLGAGGTYEQYF	TGTGCCAGCAGTTTGGGCGCGGGGGGGACCTACGAGCAGTACTTC
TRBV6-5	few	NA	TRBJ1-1	CASSLGGVRTEAFF	TGTGCCAGCAGCCTCGGGGGGGTTCGCACTGAAGCTTTCTTT
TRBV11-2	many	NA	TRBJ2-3	CASSDYSSTDTQYF	TGTGCCAGCAGTGACTACTCAAGCACAGATACGCAGTATTTT
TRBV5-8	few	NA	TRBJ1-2	CASSATYASYTF	TGTGCCAGCAGCGCCACTTATGCCAGCTACACCTTC
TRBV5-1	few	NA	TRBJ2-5	CASSLELLGQETQYF	TGCGCCAGCAGCTTGGAGCTACTGGGTCAAGAGACCCAGTACTTC
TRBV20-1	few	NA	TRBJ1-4	CSATWPLAATNEKLFF	TGCAGTGCTACGTGGCCTCTGGCAGCAACTAATGAAAAACTGTTTTTT
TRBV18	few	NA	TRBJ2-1	CASSGGKFLYNEQFF	TGTGCCAGCTCCGGGGGCAAATTCCTCTACAATGAGCAGTTCTTC
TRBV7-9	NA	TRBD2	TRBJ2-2	CASSPTGTRNTGELFF	TGTGCCAGCAGCCCGACCGGGACTAGAAACACCGGGGAGCTGTTTTTT
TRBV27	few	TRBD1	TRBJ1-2	CASSLRTGYGYTF	TGTGCCAGCAGTCTACGGACAGGTTATGGCTACACCTTC
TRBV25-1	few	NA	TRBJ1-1	CASSDRGWDTEAFF	TGTGCCAGCAGCGACCGTGGGTGGGACACTGAAGCTTTCTTT
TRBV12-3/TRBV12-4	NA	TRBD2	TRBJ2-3	CASSLFSLSGLVLLQHTQYF	TGTGCCAGCAGTTTATTTTCTCTTTCGGGACTAGTGTTACTCCAGCATACGCAGTATTTT
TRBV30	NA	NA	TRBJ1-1	CAWRVQGGATEAFF	TGTGCCTGGAGGGTGCAGGGAGGGGCCACTGAAGCTTTCTTT
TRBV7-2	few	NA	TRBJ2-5	CASSLWRGRETQYF	TGTGCCAGCAGCTTATGGCGGGGGCGAGAGACCCAGTACTTC
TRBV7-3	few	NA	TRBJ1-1	CASSLGANTEAFF	TGTGCCAGCAGCTTGGGGGCGAACACTGAAGCTTTCTTT
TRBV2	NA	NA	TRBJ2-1	CASMKAPSSYNEQFF	TGTGCCAGCATGAAGGCCCCGAGCTCCTACAATGAGCAGTTCTTC